This TCR beta chain was captured in a study of response to subunit inactivated influenza vaccine. Findings and caveats of the study: With each seasonal influenza vaccination, the authors suggested, few new T cells are recruited.

TCRdb independently ran MiXCR on the RT-PCR reads; one entry per CDR3 protein. Of 600,000 to 850,000 distinct CDR3 sequences in the sample, about 15% were seen once. Points on this clonotype: Antigen unknown.

The material sequenced was PBMCs from blood, taken less than 15 days before vaccination. The TCR originated in a man aged 45 to 65 who received an inactivated influenza vaccine.

CDR3 DNA sequence: TGTGCCAGTACGCCCGACGCACGAGGCTCCTACGAGCAGTACTTC. Amino acids: CASTPDARGSYEQYF. V and J are TRBV19 and TRBJ2-7, with D unresolved. CDR1 LNHDA and CDR2 SQIVND come from the germline V gene (reference sequence). V lost 7 bases and J 0 bases, leaving 16 bases between the germline ends. CDR3 length: 15 residues.